This T cell receptor beta chain was identified in a study of blood T cell repertoires in COVID-19. In its sample, this clone was seen once. Per the authors' pipeline: Nucleated cell number was recorded as an estimate derived from reference gene primer amplification. The method was immunoSEQ multiplex PCR; TCRdb's version includes in-frame clones alone and lacks a portion of them. That table furnishes V, J and clone size, whereas the DNA furnished D and trimming. The repertoire holds some 250,000 clones, with roughly 84% as singletons. The CDR3 length is 13 residues. V was pared by 6 bases and J by 9 bases, with 15 bases between. The V gene's germline CDR1 is MNHEY and CDR2 SVGAGI.

J is TRBJ2-1 and V is TRBV6-5; no clear D gene. The specimen was peripheral blood. The receptor comes from a man in his fifties with active or convalescent COVID-19. The CDR3, as DNA: TGTGCCAGCAGCCGAACGGTGGAGCGTGAGCAGTTCTTC. Protein: CASSRTVEREQFF.